One sample yielded the 21 T cell receptor beta chains listed below, sequenced in a study of memory CD4+ T cells and cytomegalovirus serostatus. Single viable CD3+CD4+CD8-CD45RO+ cells were sorted as the memory CD4+ T cells. Sequenced by immunoSEQ multiplex PCR; TCRdb stores in-frame clones only, minus some. The table includes about 57,000 clones, roughly 80% detected once. Sequenced: memory CD4+ T cells from blood. The receptors were sampled from an adult in good health and CMV-seronegative.

This clone was observed a single time. The conserved closing phenylalanine or tryptophan is absent in this CDR3, likely reflecting a read error. The chain couples TRBV5-1 to TRBJ1-2; D perhaps matches TRBD1 (5 bases). The CDR3 loop spans 13 amino acids. From germline, CDR1 is SGHRS and CDR2 YFSETQ. Trimming removed 0 bases from V and 8 bases from J, with 11 bases in between. The CDR3 spells CASSLGQWDGYTL. In nucleotides, the CDR3 is TGCGCCAGCAGCTTGGGTCAGTGGGACGGCTACACCCTC.

The V call is TRBV5-8, the J call TRBJ2-7, with 7 bases lining up with TRBD2. Germline assignment: CDR1 SGHTS and CDR2 YDEGEE. The CDR3 sequence is 13 residues long. J was trimmed by 7 bases and V by 2 bases; bases with no gene match: 6. The CDR3 DNA is TGTGCCAGCAGCTTCGTTGCCGGGGGGGAGCAGTACTTC. Protein product: CASSFVAGGEQYF. Drawing the rest from reference TRBV5-8 and TRBJ2-7, the complete variable domain is EAGVTQSPTHLIKTRGQQATLRCSPISGHTSVYWYQQALGLGLQFLLWYDEGEERNRGNFPPRFSGRQFPNYSSELNVNALELEDSALYLCASSFVAGGEQYFGPGTRLTVT.

The gene calls are TRBV27 and TRBJ2-3, with 7 bases aligning to TRBD1. Germline V CDR1 and CDR2: MNHEY, SMNVEV (reference sequence). The trim removed 2 bases at V and 3 bases at J, leaving 8 bases unmatched. The CDR3 is made up of 16 amino acids. The CDR3 DNA sequence: TGTGCCAGCAGTTTAACGGGTAGGGGGCGAACAGATACGCAGTATTTT. Translation: CASSLTGRGRTDTQYF.

The rearrangement links TRBV28 to TRBJ2-3; D unresolved. The CDR3 consists of 12 residues. Trimming cost V 7 bases and J 6 bases, with 11 bases left between them. Germline V gene lookup returns CDR1 MDHEN and CDR2 SYDVKM. This CDR3 reads CASTSYGDTQYF. CDR3 coding DNA: TGTGCCAGCACTTCTTATGGGGATACGCAGTATTTT.

The chain joins TRBV28 to TRBJ2-2, with 7 bases that match TRBD1. The junction had 12 bases not matched to a gene; V was cut back by 3 bases and J by 2 bases. This CDR3 comprises 18 residues. Germline V gene data show CDR1 as MDHEN and CDR2 as SYDVKM. The CDR3 DNA reads as TGTGCCAGCAGTTTTGGTCCCCCGACAGGGACAAACACCGGGGAGCTGTTTTTT. This gives the protein CASSFGPPTGTNTGELFF. Drawing the rest from reference TRBV28 and TRBJ2-2, the complete variable domain is DVKVTQSSRYLVKRTGEKVFLECVQDMDHENMFWYRQDPGLGLRLIYFSYDVKMKEKGDIPEGYSVSREKKERFSLILESASTNQTSMYLCASSFGPPTGTNTGELFFGEGSRLTVL.

This clone was observed many times. This sequence joins TRBV7-2 and TRBJ1-6, with TRBD1 as a possible D gene (5 bases). This CDR3 is 14 amino acids long. Per the germline V gene, CDR1 is SGHTA and CDR2 is FQGNSA. V was clipped by 2 bases and J by 7 bases, with 9 bases between them. Here the CDR3 DNA reads TGTGCCAGCAGCTTAAAAGGGACGAATTCACCCCTCCACTTT. Translation gives CASSLKGTNSPLHF.

The J gene is TRBJ2-1, the V gene TRBV28; no clear D gene. From germline, CDR1 is MDHEN and CDR2 SYDVKM. CDR3 size: 14 residues. Trimming removed 6 bases at V and 5 bases at J, with 14 bases between. CDR3 DNA sequence: TGTGCCAGCAGGGGCCCCGCGACCCACAATGAGCAGTTCTTC. This encodes CASRGPATHNEQFF.

The gene calls are TRBV4-2 and TRBJ2-4, with 9 bases that match TRBD2. CDR3 length equals 15 residues. In germline, CDR1 is LGHNA, CDR2 YNFKEQ. V lost 1 base, J lost 6 bases, and 4 bases stayed unmatched. As DNA, the CDR3 is TGTGCCAGCAGCCAAGGGGGGACTAGCTTAAACATTCAGTACTTC. Residues: CASSQGGTSLNIQYF.

This chain uses TRBV4-2 with TRBJ1-5; D may be TRBD1 (6 bases). Trimming removed 4 bases at V and 1 base at J, with 11 bases between. In germline, CDR1 is LGHNA, CDR2 YNFKEQ. The CDR3 runs to 15 residues. Here the CDR3 reads CASSLYRESNQPQHF. The DNA of the CDR3 is TGTGCCAGCAGCCTTTACAGGGAAAGCAATCAGCCCCAGCATTTT.

The CDR3 protein is CASSSGGHEQYF. The CDR3 nucleotides are TGTGCCAGCAGTTCAGGGGGCCACGAGCAGTACTTC. The chain joins TRBV7-3 to TRBJ2-7; 8 bases fit TRBD1. This CDR3 comprises 12 residues. Unmatched junction bases numbered 3, after V lost 6 bases and J lost 5 bases. The germline V gene encodes CDR1 SGHTA and CDR2 FQGTGA.

The J gene is TRBJ1-2, the V gene TRBV5-6; tentatively, D is TRBD1 (6 bases). Trimming left V 4 bases short and J 6 bases short, with 13 bases between. Looked up from germline, CDR1 is SGHDT and CDR2 is YYEEEE. This CDR3 is 13 amino acids long. The CDR3 DNA reads TGTGCCAGCAGCCCGGGAGGGACAAATGGCTACACCTTC. Translated: CASSPGGTNGYTF.

This chain uses TRBV7-3 with TRBJ2-3; D may be TRBD2 (6 bases). The CDR3 spans 19 residues. The V end lost 5 bases, the J end lost 4 bases, and 28 bases lay between the germline ends. CDR1 SGHTA and CDR2 FQGTGA come from the germline V gene. The CDR3 coding sequence is TGTGCCAGCAGCCCCGGAGCGGCGGGACCGTCGGGGGTCCCAGATACGCAGTATTTT. Translation gives CASSPGAAGPSGVPDTQYF.

V usage is TRBV6-5 and J usage is TRBJ2-7; a weak D match, TRBD2 (6 bases). The CDR3 is 13 residues long. V was clipped by 6 bases and J by 6 bases, with 15 bases between them. Germline V gene sequence: CDR1 MNHEY, CDR2 SVGAGI. CDR3 bases: TGTGCCAGCAGCCGCCCGGGAGCCCCCGAGCAGTACTTC. Encoded protein: CASSRPGAPEQYF.

With respect to this clone: The sample holds other DNA sequences that translate to the same CDR3. The chain carries TRBV5-1 and TRBJ2-5, with 8 bases matching TRBD1. The V segment lost 6 bases and the J segment 2 bases; nucleotides outside the gene matches: 3. The CDR3 totals 13 residues. Germline V CDR1 and CDR2: SGHRS, YFSETQ. CDR3 bases: TGCGCCAGCACCAGACAGGGGCAAGAGACCCAGTACTTC. This sequence encodes CASTRQGQETQYF. The full variable domain, with the rest looked up from reference TRBV5-1 and TRBJ2-5, is KAGVTQTPRYLIKTRGQQVTLSCSPISGHRSVSWYQQTPGQGLQFLFEYFSETQRNKGNFPGRFSGRQFSNSRSEMNVSTLELGDSALYLCASTRQGQETQYFGPGTRLLVL.

The chain recombines TRBV5-1 with TRBJ1-4; D not resolved. Trimming removed 0 bases at V and 3 bases at J, with 9 bases between. The CDR3 runs 15 residues. Per germline, CDR1 SGHRS and CDR2 YFSETQ. DNA for the CDR3: TGCGCCAGCAGCTTGGAGCCCAGTTCTAATGAAAAACTGTTTTTT. Protein sequence: CASSLEPSSNEKLFF. Based on the CDR3 plus reference TRBV5-1 and TRBJ1-4, the full variable domain is KAGVTQTPRYLIKTRGQQVTLSCSPISGHRSVSWYQQTPGQGLQFLFEYFSETQRNKGNFPGRFSGRQFSNSRSEMNVSTLELGDSALYLCASSLEPSSNEKLFFGSGTQLSVL.

J is TRBJ1-1 and V is TRBV27; tentatively, D is TRBD1 (6 bases). The V and J ends lost 8 bases and 2 bases respectively, with 12 bases between them. The CDR3 is 13 amino acids. CDR1 is MNHEY, CDR2 SMNVEV, per germline (reference sequence). The DNA of the CDR3 is TGTGCCAGCGGAGCGGACAGAAACACTGAAGCTTTCTTT. Translation: CASGADRNTEAFF.

V usage is TRBV5-1 and J usage is TRBJ2-2, with D perhaps TRBD2 (6 bases). Germline assignment: CDR1 SGHRS and CDR2 YFSETQ. The V end lost 4 bases, the J end lost 3 bases, and 13 bases lay between the germline ends. CDR3 length equals 15 residues. The CDR3 DNA is TGCGCCAGCAGCCAGCGGAGGGGCCACACCGGGGAGCTGTTTTTT. Amino acids: CASSQRRGHTGELFF. Combining the CDR3 with reference TRBV5-1 and TRBJ2-2 gives the whole variable domain KAGVTQTPRYLIKTRGQQVTLSCSPISGHRSVSWYQQTPGQGLQFLFEYFSETQRNKGNFPGRFSGRQFSNSRSEMNVSTLELGDSALYLCASSQRRGHTGELFFGEGSRLTVL.

The genes are TRBV5-4 and TRBJ2-7; D gene ambiguous. The V and J ends lost 2 bases and 4 bases respectively, with 7 bases between them. The germline V gene encodes CDR1 SGHNT and CDR2 YYREEE (reference sequence). The CDR3 totals 12 residues. The CDR3 spells CASSFDGYEQYF. In nucleotides, the CDR3 is TGTGCCAGCAGCTTCGACGGATACGAGCAGTACTTC.

This chain links TRBV16 with TRBJ2-2, with D unresolved. The germline V and J ends were trimmed by 2 bases and 3 bases, with 10 bases remaining between them. Germline V gene sequence: CDR1 KGHSY, CDR2 FQNENV. The CDR3 has 15 amino acids. Here the CDR3 DNA reads TGTGCCAGCAGCCAACTATCACGGGACACCGGGGAGCTGTTTTTT. This translates into CASSQLSRDTGELFF.

The rearrangement joins TRBV6-5 to TRBJ1-6; D not certain. Trimming left V 0 bases short and J 3 bases short, with 0 bases between. Germline-derived CDR1 and CDR2 are MNHEY and SVGAGI. CDR3 length: 13 residues. Here the CDR3 reads CASSYSYNSPLHF. The CDR3 coding sequence is TGTGCCAGCAGTTACTCCTATAATTCACCCCTCCACTTT.

This clone was seen just once. The chain uses TRBV2 and TRBJ1-4; maybe TRBD1 (6 bases). The V gene lost 3 bases and the J gene lost 7 bases, with 9 bases spanning the gap. The CDR3 runs to 13 residues. In germline, CDR1 is SNHLY, CDR2 FYNNEI. The CDR3: CASSDRGVEKLFF. In DNA, the CDR3 is TGTGCCAGCAGTGACAGGGGAGTTGAAAAACTGTTTTTT.